This T cell receptor (beta chain) originates from a study of CD8 T cells in ankylosing spondylitis. Study conclusions and caveats: In peripheral blood, disease-linked CD8+ clones occurred at relatively low frequencies. Disease-linked clones reportedly showed significant enrichment in matched ankylosing spondylitis synovial fluid.

About this clonotype itself: Its antigen is as yet unknown.

Libraries of TCR beta came from quantitative 5'-RACE with molecular barcodes. TCRdb fed the 5' RACE reads into MiXCR, producing one record per CDR3 protein. The sample lists hundreds of thousands of distinct CDR3 sequences; 20% were seen once. The receptor was derived from a female donor with ankylosing spondylitis or in good health (not recorded which). Sequenced input: blood, either unsorted or a sorted T cell fraction (not recorded which).

Here the CDR3 reads CASSLFLAGGSTDTQYF. The DNA for the CDR3 is TGTGCCAGCAGTTTATTCCTAGCGGGAGGGAGCACAGATACGCAGTATTTT. The V call is TRBV12-3 or TRBV12-4, the J call TRBJ2-3; 12 bases map to TRBD2. CDR3 size: 17 residues. Germline trimming cut 2 bases from V and 0 bases from J; bases unmatched to any gene: 3.